These 8 T cell receptor beta chains share one sample of origin, sequenced in a study of blood T cell repertoires in COVID-19 (dated by TCRdb to the early 2020s). The library relied on the immunoSEQ multiplex PCR assay. In its TCRdb copy, this immuneACCESS table keeps in-frame sequences only and misses some clones. Where compared with another copy, unresolved V genes explain less than half of these, and the others have no known cause. Within this sample are roughly 100,000 clones, with about 89% of them counted one time only. Approximately 15% of the sample is in the top ten clones. The sequencing sample was made of peripheral blood. These receptors were obtained from a man aged 45-60 years with acute or convalescent COVID-19.

This chain links TRBV19 with TRBJ2-1; TRBD1 matches 9 bases. CDR3 length: 15 residues. Germline CDR1 and CDR2: LNHDA and SQIVND (reference sequence). The junction had 14 bases not matched to a gene; V was cut back by 5 bases and J by 12 bases. The CDR3 is CASSPGQGGLGWQFF. CDR3 nucleotides: TGTGCCAGTAGTCCGGGACAGGGAGGGCTTGGGTGGCAGTTCTTC.

V gene TRBV15 combines with J gene TRBJ2-1, with a tentative D call TRBD2 (6 bases). CDR3 length equals 15 residues. Germline CDR1 reads LNHNV; CDR2 reads YYDKDF (reference sequence). Trimming took off 0 bases at V and 8 bases at J, with 14 bases between the two ends. The DNA for the CDR3 is TGTGCCACCAGCAGAGATCCTGGAGGGAGTTATGAGCAGTTCTTC. Translating gives CATSRDPGGSYEQFF. The whole variable domain, filled in from reference TRBV15 and TRBJ2-1, reads DAMVIQNPRYQVTQFGKPVTLSCSQTLNHNVMYWYQQKSSQAPKLLFHYYDKDFNNEADTPDNFQSRRPNTSFCFLDIRSPGLGDTAMYLCATSRDPGGSYEQFFGPGTRLTVL.

The rearrangement uses TRBV2 and TRBJ2-7, with 9 bases identical to TRBD1. Germline CDR1 reads SNHLY; CDR2 reads FYNNEI. CDR3 length: 14 residues. The trim removed 4 bases at V and 3 bases at J, leaving 4 bases unmatched. The CDR3 coding sequence is TGTGCCAGCAGTGCAAGGACAGGGGACTACGAGCAGTACTTC. This codes for CASSARTGDYEQYF.

A few counts support this clone. V is TRBV10-2 and J is TRBJ2-1; TRBD2 matches at 11 bases. This CDR3 spans 17 amino acids. Germline CDR1 is WSHSY and CDR2 is SAAADI. With 6 bases clipped from V and 1 base from J, the junction kept 8 bases outside the gene matches. The CDR3 DNA follows: TGCGCCAGCAGGGACCAAGGACTAGCGGGTTCCTACAATGAGCAGTTCTTC. It encodes CASRDQGLAGSYNEQFF.

The chain combines TRBV29-1 with TRBJ2-2; 7 bases map to TRBD2. The CDR3 covers 14 residues. The junction had 5 bases not matched to a gene; V was cut back by 4 bases and J by 3 bases. Germline V CDR1 and CDR2: SQVTM, ANQGSEA. This CDR3 is CSVARGGYTGELFF. The CDR3 DNA sequence: TGCAGCGTTGCTCGCGGGGGTTACACCGGGGAGCTGTTTTTT.

This clone was seen just once. The chain joins TRBV5-6 to TRBJ2-4; 9 bases map to TRBD2. This CDR3 has 16 amino acids. CDR1 and CDR2 from the germline V gene are SGHDT and YYEEEE. V shed 4 bases and J 2 bases; nucleotides not matched to a gene: 7. CDR3 nucleotides: TGTGCCAGCAGCCTGATAGCGGGAGTTCCCAAAAACATTCAGTACTTC. It is translated as CASSLIAGVPKNIQYF. Using reference TRBV5-6 and TRBJ2-4 for the parts outside the CDR3, the full variable domain is DAGVTQSPTHLIKTRGQQVTLRCSPKSGHDTVSWYQQALGQGPQFIFQYYEEEERQRGNFPDRFSGHQFPNYSSELNVNALLLGDSALYLCASSLIAGVPKNIQYFGAGTRLSVL.

The J gene is TRBJ1-1, the V gene TRBV2; D unresolved. V was clipped by 5 bases and J by 2 bases, with 9 bases between them. CDR3 length: 13 amino acids. Germline V gene sequence: CDR1 SNHLY, CDR2 FYNNEI. CDR3 region: CASSLAPNTEAFF. The CDR3 nucleotides read TGTGCCAGCAGTCTAGCCCCAAACACTGAAGCTTTCTTT.

The chain couples TRBV10-2 to TRBJ2-1; 12 bases map to TRBD2. V shed 2 bases and J 8 bases; nucleotides not matched to a gene: 4. The CDR3 contains 15 residues. Germline CDR1 and CDR2: WSHSY and SAAADI. CDR3 sequence reads: CASSETSGRLDEQFF. The CDR3 DNA follows: TGCGCCAGCAGTGAGACTAGCGGGAGGTTGGATGAGCAGTTCTTC.